One TCR beta chain is described in this entry. This sample was included in a study of blood T cell repertoires in COVID-19. On the study more broadly: COVID-19 samples collected from the United States, Italy and Spain covered acute and convalescent phases. The cDNA or gDNA used as material had been derived from T cells, B-cell-depleted T cells, or PBMCs.

Per the authors' pipeline: Amplification of reference gene primers provided the estimated nucleated cell counts. Libraries were prepared by immunoSEQ multiplex PCR; TCRdb keeps only in-frame clonotypes and omits some of them. V and J calls and clone size come straight from that table; D and trimming were deduced from the DNA. The sample has some 150,000 clones, over 65% seen once. From germline, CDR1 is MNHNS and CDR2 SASEGT. This CDR3 is built from 16 residues. V lost 3 bases, J lost 2 bases, and 14 bases lay in between. This receptor was obtained from a man between 65 and 79 years old with acute or convalescent COVID-19. The chain carries TRBV6-1 and TRBJ1-5, with a tentative D call TRBD1 (6 bases). The sequencing input was peripheral blood. CDR3 region: CASSERGGAGNQPQHF. The CDR3 coding sequence is TGTGCCAGCAGTGAGAGGGGGGGCGCGGGCAATCAGCCCCAGCATTTT.